A single sample is the source of the 14 T cell receptor beta chains below, sequenced in a study of cytomegalovirus exposure and HLA in healthy donors. With 60 Vbeta and 13 Jbeta primers, the PCR was carried out. Profiling relied on immunoSEQ multiplex PCR, and the TCRdb table lists in-frame clones only, not all of them. Of around 280,000 clones listed, 80% to 90% are singletons. Sequencing was performed on PBMCs. These receptors were obtained from a woman between 18 and 30 years old in good health and CMV-seronegative.

The genes are TRBV10-3 and TRBJ2-1; 11 bases are shared with TRBD2. The germline V gene has CDR1 ENHRY and CDR2 SYGVKD. The CDR3 length is 16 residues. V lost 3 bases and J lost 8; bases outside the gene matches: 9. The CDR3 DNA reads TGTGCCATCAGTGACCCCCCCGGACTAGCGGGCGATGAGCAGTTCTTC. Translated, it gives CAISDPPGLAGDEQFF.

Of note for this clone: One junction end does not reproduce the germline sequence, and a read error may be involved. This chain links TRBV12-5 with TRBJ2-3; D is possibly TRBD2 (7 bases). From germline, CDR1 is LGHNT and CDR2 FRNRAP. The CDR3 has 10 residues. CDR3 nucleotides: TGTGCTAGTGGTTTGTTTCCGGGGGGCTTT. As protein: CASGLFPGGF.

The chain carries TRBV23-1 and TRBJ2-4; maybe TRBD1 (6 bases). TRBV23-1 is flagged as an ORF with uncertain function. This CDR3 contains 14 residues. V was cut by 9 bases and J by 1 base, with 13 bases left in between. CDR3 sequence: CARNRDGAKNIQYF. The CDR3 nucleotides read TGCGCCAGGAACAGGGACGGTGCCAAAAACATTCAGTACTTC.

The chain combines TRBV7-9 with TRBJ2-4; 14 bases fit TRBD2. This CDR3 has 19 residues. Trimming removed 5 bases from V and 9 bases from J; junction bases left unmatched: 18. From germline, CDR1 is SEHNR and CDR2 FQNEAQ (reference sequence). The CDR3: CASSLRAPGLAGERGIQYF. The CDR3, as DNA: TGTGCCAGCAGCCTCCGCGCTCCGGGACTAGCGGGGGAACGGGGCATTCAGTACTTC.

The gene calls are TRBV6-5 and TRBJ2-5; the match to TRBD2 covers 8 bases. In germline, CDR1 is MNHEY, CDR2 SVGAGI. The length of the CDR3 is 16 residues. J was trimmed by 5 bases and V by 0 bases; bases with no gene match: 8. CDR3 in amino acids: CASSYSTPGGHETQYF. The CDR3 DNA reads as TGTGCCAGCAGTTACTCGACGCCGGGGGGGCACGAGACCCAGTACTTC.

This chain connects TRBV4-1 to TRBJ1-2, with D perhaps TRBD1 (5 bases). Germline-derived CDR1 and CDR2 are MGHRA and YSYEKL. The ends were cut back, 0 bases at V and 4 bases at J, with 15 bases in the middle. The CDR3 runs to 16 residues. The CDR3 bases are TGCGCCAGCAGCCAAGATTCTCAGGGTAGAGGCTATGGCTACACCTTC. Translation: CASSQDSQGRGYGYTF.

The chain couples TRBV7-9 to TRBJ2-5; D gene unclear. V lost 5 bases, J lost 1 base, and 17 bases lay in between. The CDR3 extends over 16 amino acids. CDR1 and CDR2 (germline): SEHNR, FQNEAQ (reference sequence). CDR3: CASSPWALPSQETQYF. CDR3 coding DNA: TGTGCCAGCAGCCCATGGGCCCTACCCAGCCAAGAGACCCAGTACTTC.

This chain links TRBV18 with TRBJ2-7, with D uncertain. The ends were cut back, 3 bases at V and 2 bases at J, with 8 bases in the middle. Per the germline V gene, CDR1 is KGHSH and CDR2 is LQKENI. This CDR3 comprises 13 residues. CDR3 sequence reads: CASSPLSPYEQYF. The CDR3 DNA is TGTGCCAGCTCACCCCTAAGTCCCTACGAGCAGTACTTC.

The chain employs TRBV28 and TRBJ1-1, with TRBD1 matching 9 bases. Looked up from germline, CDR1 is MDHEN and CDR2 is SYDVKM. Trimming at V came to 6 bases and at J to 0 bases, leaving 5 bases not matched to a gene. The CDR3 length is 15 residues. The CDR3 coding sequence is TGTGCCAGCAGCCTCGGGACAGGGATGAACACTGAAGCTTTCTTT. This encodes CASSLGTGMNTEAFF. Variable domain in full (rest from reference TRBV28 and TRBJ1-1): DVKVTQSSRYLVKRTGEKVFLECVQDMDHENMFWYRQDPGLGLRLIYFSYDVKMKEKGDIPEGYSVSREKKERFSLILESASTNQTSMYLCASSLGTGMNTEAFFGQGTRLTVV.

The count of this clone is one. The chain combines TRBV5-4 with TRBJ2-5, with 9 bases that match TRBD1. The end of the DNA fits TRBJ2-7 better, so the J call may be wrong. The CDR3 consists of 14 residues. Germline lookup yields CDR1 SGHNT and CDR2 YYREEE (reference sequence). CDR3: CASSLGQGVYEQYF. The CDR3 DNA reads as TGTGCCAGCAGCTTGGGACAGGGGGTCTACGAGCAGTACTTC.

The chain has TRBV5-6 and TRBJ1-1; 9 positions agree with TRBD1. This CDR3 is 13 amino acids long. The V gene end was trimmed by 3 bases and the J gene end by 7 bases; junction bases not matched to a gene: 4. CDR1 SGHDT and CDR2 YYEEEE come from the germline V gene. For the CDR3, the DNA is TGTGCCAGCAGCTCCGGGACAGGGTTTGAAGCTTTCTTT. Translation: CASSSGTGFEAFF.

The rearrangement joins TRBV12-5 to TRBJ1-4; 8 nucleotides align to TRBD1. The CDR3 sequence is 14 residues long. Germline assignment: CDR1 LGHNT and CDR2 FRNRAP. V trimming: 6 bases; J trimming: 2 bases; junction bases outside the gene matches: 2. CDR3 sequence (DNA): TGTGCTAGTGGCAGGACAGGGACTAATGAAAAACTGTTTTTT. This sequence encodes CASGRTGTNEKLFF. Together with reference TRBV12-5 and TRBJ1-4, the CDR3 gives the full variable domain: DARVTQTPRHKVTEMGQEVTMRCQPILGHNTVFWYRQTMMQGLELLAYFRNRAPLDDSGMPKDRFSAEMPDATLATLKIQPSEPRDSAVYFCASGRTGTNEKLFFGSGTQLSVL.

The chain has TRBV15 and TRBJ1-2; the D is unclear. CDR3 size: 12 residues. Germline V gene sequence: CDR1 LNHNV, CDR2 YYDKDF (reference sequence). V was trimmed by 1 base and J by 5 bases, leaving 5 bases between them. The CDR3 sequence is CATSRAQYGYTF. CDR3 nucleotide sequence: TGTGCCACCAGCAGAGCCCAGTATGGCTACACCTTC.

The chain couples TRBV29-1 to TRBJ2-1; perhaps TRBD2 as D (6 bases). V lost 5 bases, J lost 4 bases, and 15 bases lay in between. The CDR3 runs to 14 residues. Germline-derived CDR1 and CDR2 are SQVTM and ANQGSEA. In nucleotides, the CDR3 is TGCAGCGTTTCGGGGGATTACAATTACAATGAGCAGTTCTTC. The encoded protein is CSVSGDYNYNEQFF.